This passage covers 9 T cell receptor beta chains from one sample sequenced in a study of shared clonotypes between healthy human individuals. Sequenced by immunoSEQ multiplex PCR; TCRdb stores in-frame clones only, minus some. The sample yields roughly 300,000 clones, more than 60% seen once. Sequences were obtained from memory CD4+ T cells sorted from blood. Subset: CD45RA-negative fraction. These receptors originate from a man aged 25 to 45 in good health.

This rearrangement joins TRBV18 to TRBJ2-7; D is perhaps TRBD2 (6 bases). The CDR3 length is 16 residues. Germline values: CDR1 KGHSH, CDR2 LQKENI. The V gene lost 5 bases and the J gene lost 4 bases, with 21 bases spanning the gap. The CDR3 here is CASSEGHGGGYYEQYF. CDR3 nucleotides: TGTGCCAGCTCAGAAGGACATGGGGGAGGTTATTACGAGCAGTACTTC.

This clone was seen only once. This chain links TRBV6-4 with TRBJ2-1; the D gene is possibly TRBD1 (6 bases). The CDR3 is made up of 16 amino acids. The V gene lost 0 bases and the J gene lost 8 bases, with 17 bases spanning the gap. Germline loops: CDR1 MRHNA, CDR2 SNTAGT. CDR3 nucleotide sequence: TGTGCCAGCAGTGACTCGTTAGGCAGGGGCATCGATGAGCAGTTCTTC. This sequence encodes CASSDSLGRGIDEQFF.

CDR3 nucleotides: TGTGCCAGTAGTACCCGGGTAGGCATGACAGATACGCAGTATTTT. This translates into CASSTRVGMTDTQYF. This sequence joins TRBV19 and TRBJ2-3, with no clear D. This CDR3 is 15 amino acids long. Trimming took off 4 bases at V and 3 bases at J, with 14 bases between the two ends. Germline values: CDR1 LNHDA, CDR2 SQIVND (reference sequence).

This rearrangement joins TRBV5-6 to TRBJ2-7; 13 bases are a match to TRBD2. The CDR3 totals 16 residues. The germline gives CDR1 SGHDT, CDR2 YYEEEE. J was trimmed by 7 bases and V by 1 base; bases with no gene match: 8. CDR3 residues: CASSLLGLAGDGEQYF. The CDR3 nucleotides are TGTGCCAGCAGCTTGCTCGGACTAGCGGGAGATGGGGAGCAGTACTTC.

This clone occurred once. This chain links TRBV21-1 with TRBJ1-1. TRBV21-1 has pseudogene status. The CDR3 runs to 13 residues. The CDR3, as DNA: TGTGCCAGCAGCAAAGGAGGGGTCACTGAAGCTTTCTTT. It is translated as CASSKGGVTEAFF.

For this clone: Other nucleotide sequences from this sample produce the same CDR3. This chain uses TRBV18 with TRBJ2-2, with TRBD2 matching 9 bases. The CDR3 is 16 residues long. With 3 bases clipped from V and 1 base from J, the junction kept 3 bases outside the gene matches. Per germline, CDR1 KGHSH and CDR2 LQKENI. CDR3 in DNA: TGTGCCAGCTCACCGACTAGCGGTTTGAACACCGGGGAGCTGTTTTTT. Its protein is CASSPTSGLNTGELFF.

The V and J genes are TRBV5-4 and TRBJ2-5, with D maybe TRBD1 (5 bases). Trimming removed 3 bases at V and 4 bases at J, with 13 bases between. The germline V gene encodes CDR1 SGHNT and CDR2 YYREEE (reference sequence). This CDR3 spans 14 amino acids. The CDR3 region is CASSSARQGETQYF. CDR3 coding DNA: TGTGCCAGCAGCTCTGCCCGGCAGGGAGAGACCCAGTACTTC.

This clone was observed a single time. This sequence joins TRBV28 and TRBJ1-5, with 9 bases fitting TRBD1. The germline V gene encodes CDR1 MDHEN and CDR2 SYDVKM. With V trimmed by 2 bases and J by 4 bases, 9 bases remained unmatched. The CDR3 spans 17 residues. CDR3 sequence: CASSLPKVGTGNQPQHF. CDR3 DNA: TGTGCCAGCAGTTTACCCAAGGTCGGGACAGGGAATCAGCCCCAGCATTTT. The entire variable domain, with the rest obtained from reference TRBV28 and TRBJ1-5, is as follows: DVKVTQSSRYLVKRTGEKVFLECVQDMDHENMFWYRQDPGLGLRLIYFSYDVKMKEKGDIPEGYSVSREKKERFSLILESASTNQTSMYLCASSLPKVGTGNQPQHFGDGTRLSIL.

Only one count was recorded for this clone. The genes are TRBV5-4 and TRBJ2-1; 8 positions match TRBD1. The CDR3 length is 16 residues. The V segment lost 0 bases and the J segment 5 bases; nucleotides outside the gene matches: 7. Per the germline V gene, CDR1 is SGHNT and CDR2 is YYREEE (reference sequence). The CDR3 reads CASSLDVQGANNEQFF. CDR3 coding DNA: TGTGCCAGCAGCTTGGATGTGCAGGGGGCCAACAATGAGCAGTTCTTC.